These 26 T cell receptor beta chains share one sample of origin, sequenced in a study of blood T cell repertoires in COVID-19. Produced via immunoSEQ multiplex PCR; TCRdb's table is partial and in-frame only. This table has around 150,000 clones, roughly 80% appearing once. The sample comprised PBMCs or T cells enriched from blood (not recorded which). Receptors originate from a woman aged 55-70 years who had recovered from COVID-19.

The rearrangement joins TRBV19 to TRBJ2-1; D may be TRBD2 (6 bases). Germline V gene data show CDR1 as LNHDA and CDR2 as SQIVND (reference sequence). The length of the CDR3 is 14 residues. V lost 5 bases to trimming and J lost 7 bases, with 15 bases between them. The CDR3 nucleotides read TGTGCCAGTAGTGTGGCCGCGAGCGGGAATGAGCAGTTCTTC. The encoded protein is CASSVAASGNEQFF.

This chain uses TRBV2 with TRBJ1-4; 7 bases agree with TRBD1. Germline V gene data show CDR1 as SNHLY and CDR2 as FYNNEI. This CDR3 comprises 14 residues. The V gene end was trimmed by 4 bases and the J gene end by 7 bases; junction bases not matched to a gene: 6. The CDR3 loop is CASSGGGWVEKLFF. As DNA, the CDR3 is TGTGCCAGCAGTGGAGGGGGCTGGGTTGAAAAACTGTTTTTT. Supplemented by reference TRBV2 and TRBJ1-4, the full variable domain reads EPEVTQTPSHQVTQMGQEVILRCVPISNHLYFYWYRQILGQKVEFLVSFYNNEISEKSEIFDDQFSVERPDGSNFTLKIRSTKLEDSAMYFCASSGGGWVEKLFFGSGTQLSVL.

This clone was detected a few times. The chain carries TRBV3-1 (or the pseudogene TRBV3-2) and TRBJ1-4; D unclear. Germline CDR1 and CDR2: LGHDT and YNNKEL (reference sequence). The CDR3 has 15 residues. Between the trimmed V and J ends, which lost 4 bases and 8 bases, there was a span of 17 bases. The CDR3 sequence: CASSLAGSSGEKLFF. The DNA of the CDR3 is TGTGCCAGCAGCCTCGCCGGGTCATCCGGAGAAAAACTGTTTTTT.

The V and J genes are TRBV6-5 and TRBJ1-3; 7 positions agree with TRBD1. CDR1 and CDR2 from the germline V gene are MNHEY and SVGAGI. V was pared by 2 bases and J by 0 bases, with 4 bases of the junction left unmatched. CDR3 length: 16 amino acids. The CDR3 bases are TGTGCCAGCAGTTACCCGGGACAGTTCTCTGGAAACACCATATATTTT. This translates into CASSYPGQFSGNTIYF.

The rearrangement uses TRBV24-1 and TRBJ2-5, with 9 bases fitting TRBD1. This CDR3 has 17 amino acids. V shed 3 bases and J 3 bases; nucleotides not matched to a gene: 10. The V gene's germline CDR1 is KGHDR and CDR2 SFDVKD. The DNA of the CDR3 is TGTGCCACCAGTGATCGAACGGACAGGGGAGATAAAGAGACCCAGTACTTC. Translating it yields CATSDRTDRGDKETQYF.

This chain connects TRBV6-5 to TRBJ1-2; perhaps TRBD1 as D (6 bases). This CDR3 comprises 12 residues. The germline gives CDR1 MNHEY, CDR2 SVGAGI. V was clipped by 6 bases and J by 7 bases, with 12 bases between them. The CDR3, as DNA: TGTGCCAGCAGACAAGGGGGTCGTGGCTACACCTTC. Translating gives CASRQGGRGYTF.

This chain joins TRBV2 and TRBJ1-1, with D hard to call. V lost 5 bases and J lost 6, with 13 bases in between. The germline V gene encodes CDR1 SNHLY and CDR2 FYNNEI. The CDR3 extends over 13 amino acids. This CDR3 reads CASSPVTTPEAFF. The DNA for the CDR3 is TGTGCCAGCAGTCCGGTCACCACCCCTGAAGCTTTCTTT.

The chain combines TRBV18 with TRBJ1-1; 8 bases align to TRBD1. The CDR3 length is 15 residues. After removal of 4 bases from V and 4 bases from J, the junction contained 8 bases not matched to a gene. Per germline, CDR1 KGHSH and CDR2 LQKENI. The CDR3 DNA sequence: TGTGCCAGCTCACTCCGGAGCCAGGGGGCCACTGAAGCTTTCTTT. This gives the protein CASSLRSQGATEAFF.

This clone was recorded a few times. The rearrangement links TRBV6-1 to TRBJ2-5; TRBD2 matches at 8 bases. J was trimmed by 4 bases and V by 3 bases; bases with no gene match: 10. Germline loops: CDR1 MNHNS, CDR2 SASEGT. The CDR3 has 16 residues. The CDR3, as DNA: TGTGCCAGCAGTGATCAAAGGACTAGCTCGGTAGAGACCCAGTACTTC. This sequence encodes CASSDQRTSSVETQYF.

V usage is TRBV6-2 or TRBV6-3 and J usage is TRBJ2-3, with D possibly being TRBD2 (5 bases). CDR1 and CDR2 (germline): MNHEY, SVGEGT. V was cut by 4 bases and J by 4 bases, with 12 bases left in between. This CDR3 contains 14 residues. CDR3 loop: CASSWVAFPDTQYF. The CDR3 nucleotides are TGTGCCAGCAGTTGGGTAGCGTTTCCAGATACGCAGTATTTT.

The gene calls are TRBV27 and TRBJ1-5; tentatively, D is TRBD1 (5 bases). The CDR3 sequence is 14 residues long. Between the trimmed V and J ends, which lost 0 bases and 7 bases, there was a span of 10 bases. The V gene's germline CDR1 is MNHEY and CDR2 SMNVEV (reference sequence). CDR3 sequence reads: CASSLSPGIQPQHF. CDR3 sequence (DNA): TGTGCCAGCAGTTTATCGCCAGGGATACAGCCCCAGCATTTT.

This CDR3 is CATSDLQDRANEQYF. The CDR3 region has the DNA TGTGCCACCAGTGATTTGCAGGACAGGGCAAACGAGCAGTACTTC. The chain combines TRBV24-1 with TRBJ2-7; 8 positions agree with TRBD1. Germline CDR1 KGHDR, CDR2 SFDVKD. This CDR3 comprises 15 residues. V was clipped by 0 bases and J by 5 bases; unmatched bases: 5.

This rearrangement joins TRBV5-4 to TRBJ2-2; TRBD1 agrees at 7 bases. Germline CDR1 reads SGHNT; CDR2 reads YYREEE (reference sequence). V lost 3 bases, J lost 4 bases, and 0 bases stayed unmatched. This CDR3 has 13 residues. The CDR3 DNA reads as TGTGCCAGCAGCTACAGGGGCACCGGGGAGCTGTTTTTT. Translation: CASSYRGTGELFF.

This clone was counted a single time. V and J are TRBV2 and TRBJ2-1; 7 bases fit TRBD1. V was clipped by 5 bases and J by 3 bases; unmatched bases: 7. Germline CDR1 is SNHLY and CDR2 is FYNNEI. The CDR3 runs 15 residues. The CDR3 loop is CASSSGTAIYNEQFF. CDR3 nucleotide sequence: TGTGCCAGCAGTTCCGGGACAGCCATCTACAATGAGCAGTTCTTC.

This sequence joins TRBV19 and TRBJ1-1; D remains unclear. The germline V and J ends were trimmed by 5 bases and 8 bases, with 15 bases remaining between them. The length of the CDR3 is 13 residues. CDR1 and CDR2 (germline): LNHDA, SQIVND (reference sequence). This CDR3 reads CASSEGSVPEAFF. The CDR3 DNA reads TGTGCCAGTAGTGAGGGATCAGTACCCGAAGCTTTCTTT. Variable domain in full (rest from reference TRBV19 and TRBJ1-1): DGGITQSPKYLFRKEGQNVTLSCEQNLNHDAMYWYRQDPGQGLRLIYYSQIVNDFQKGDIAEGYSVSREKKESFPLTVTSAQKNPTAFYLCASSEGSVPEAFFGQGTRLTVV.

The chain has TRBV27 and TRBJ2-3; D may be TRBD1 (6 bases). The CDR3 consists of 15 residues. Germline-derived CDR1 and CDR2 are MNHEY and SMNVEV (reference sequence). With 6 bases removed from V and 6 bases from J, the gap between germline ends came to 19 bases. This chain's CDR3 is CASRYTGQSQDTQYF. CDR3 nucleotides: TGTGCCAGCAGATACACAGGGCAGAGTCAGGATACGCAGTATTTT.

The chain is built from TRBV19 and TRBJ2-3; maybe TRBD1 (6 bases). The CDR3 has 13 amino acids. V shed 6 bases and J shed 2 bases, with 9 bases lying between them. The V gene's germline CDR1 is LNHDA and CDR2 SQIVND (reference sequence). The CDR3 coding sequence is TGTGCCAGTAGACAGGGAACCACAGATACGCAGTATTTT. Translating it yields CASRQGTTDTQYF.

The chain couples TRBV29-1 to TRBJ1-1; 7 bases are a match to TRBD1. V trimming: 7 bases; J trimming: 8 bases; junction bases outside the gene matches: 10. Germline assignment: CDR1 SQVTM and CDR2 ANQGSEA. The CDR3 runs to 12 residues. CDR3 DNA: TGCAGCGGGTTAGACACAGGGGAGGAAGCTTTCTTT. Residues: CSGLDTGEEAFF. Full variable domain (missing parts from reference TRBV29-1 and TRBJ1-1): SAVISQKPSRDICQRGTSLTIQCQVDSQVTMMFWYRQQPGQSLTLIATANQGSEATYESGFVIDKFPISRPNLTFSTLTVSNMSPEDSSIYLCSGLDTGEEAFFGQGTRLTVV.

In its sample, this clone was seen many times. The chain uses TRBV5-4 and TRBJ2-3, with D possibly being TRBD2 (6 bases). V lost 2 bases and J lost 4, with 8 bases in between. This CDR3 spans 13 amino acids. The germline V gene encodes CDR1 SGHNT and CDR2 YYREEE (reference sequence). DNA of the CDR3: TGTGCCAGCAGCTTCACTAGCTCAGATACGCAGTATTTT. This codes for CASSFTSSDTQYF.

The rearrangement joins TRBV2 to TRBJ2-3; perhaps TRBD2 as D (6 bases). The V gene's germline CDR1 is SNHLY and CDR2 FYNNEI. The CDR3 runs to 16 residues. Trimming pared 3 bases from V and 3 bases from J, leaving 16 bases between. The CDR3 protein is CASSDGVLAVTDTQYF. The CDR3 DNA reads as TGTGCCAGCAGTGACGGAGTACTAGCAGTTACAGATACGCAGTATTTT.

The CDR3 is CASRQGARETQYF. In DNA form, the CDR3 reads TGTGCCAGCCGACAGGGGGCAAGAGAGACCCAGTACTTC. The genes are TRBV12-3 or TRBV12-4 and TRBJ2-5; TRBD1 matches 10 bases. The junction had 4 bases not matched to a gene; V was cut back by 8 bases and J by 4 bases. The CDR3 contains 13 residues.

The chain links TRBV28 to TRBJ1-1; 8 bases line up with TRBD1. CDR3 size: 15 residues. The V and J ends lost 5 bases and 5 bases, in that order; junction bases with no gene match: 10. From germline, CDR1 is MDHEN and CDR2 SYDVKM. The CDR3 DNA is TGTGCCAGCAGTGCCCCATCCAGGGGGCGAACTGAAGCTTTCTTT. Translating gives CASSAPSRGRTEAFF. The variable domain in full, with the rest retrieved from reference TRBV28 and TRBJ1-1, is DVKVTQSSRYLVKRTGEKVFLECVQDMDHENMFWYRQDPGLGLRLIYFSYDVKMKEKGDIPEGYSVSREKKERFSLILESASTNQTSMYLCASSAPSRGRTEAFFGQGTRLTVV.

The genes are TRBV21-1 and TRBJ1-2; the DNA was not used to check the table's D call, TRBD1. TRBV21-1 is labeled a pseudogene. This CDR3 is built from 15 residues. The CDR3 nucleotides are TGTGCCAGCAGCTTCTGGACAGGCCCGCGCTATGGCTACACCTTC. Translating gives CASSFWTGPRYGYTF.

The chain links TRBV7-8 to TRBJ1-2; 7 bases are a match to TRBD1. Unmatched junction bases numbered 4, after V lost 5 bases and J lost 1 base. Germline CDR1 reads SGHVS; CDR2 reads FQNEAQ. The CDR3 is 14 residues long. CDR3 sequence (DNA): TGTGCCAGCAGCCCCAACAGGGGTAACTATGGCTACACCTTC. It specifies CASSPNRGNYGYTF.

V and J are TRBV30 and TRBJ1-4; the D gene is possibly TRBD1 (6 bases). Trimming shortened V by 5 bases and J by 7 bases, and 17 bases separated the two germline ends. Germline-derived CDR1 and CDR2 are GTSNPN and SVGIG (reference sequence). This CDR3 has 14 residues. The CDR3 sequence is CAWSSGRGFEKLFF. Here the CDR3 DNA reads TGTGCCTGGTCTTCGGGCAGGGGCTTTGAAAAACTGTTTTTT.

Comment on this clone: Mismatch with germline at one junction end may stem from a read error. The chain employs TRBV15 and TRBJ1-4; D ambiguous. The germline V gene encodes CDR1 LNHNV and CDR2 YYDKDF (reference sequence). This CDR3 region has 13 residues. CDR3 coding DNA: TGTGCCACCCGCAGCGCAACTAATGAAAAACTGTTTTTT. Encoded protein: CATRSATNEKLFF.